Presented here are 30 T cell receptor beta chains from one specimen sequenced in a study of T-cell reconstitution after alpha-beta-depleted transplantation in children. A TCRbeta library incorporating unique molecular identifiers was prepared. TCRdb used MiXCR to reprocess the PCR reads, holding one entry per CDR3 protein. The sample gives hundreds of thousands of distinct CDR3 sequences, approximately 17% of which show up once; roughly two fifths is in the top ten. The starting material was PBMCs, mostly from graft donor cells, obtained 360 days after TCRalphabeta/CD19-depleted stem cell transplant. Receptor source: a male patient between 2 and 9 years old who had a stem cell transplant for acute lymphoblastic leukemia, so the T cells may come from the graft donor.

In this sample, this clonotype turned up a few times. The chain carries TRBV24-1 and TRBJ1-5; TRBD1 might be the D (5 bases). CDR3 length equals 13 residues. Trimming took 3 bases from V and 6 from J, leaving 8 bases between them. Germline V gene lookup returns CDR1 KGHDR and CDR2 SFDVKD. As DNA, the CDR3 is TGTGCCACCAGTGATGGGGCTGGTCAGCCCCAGCATTTT. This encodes CATSDGAGQPQHF.

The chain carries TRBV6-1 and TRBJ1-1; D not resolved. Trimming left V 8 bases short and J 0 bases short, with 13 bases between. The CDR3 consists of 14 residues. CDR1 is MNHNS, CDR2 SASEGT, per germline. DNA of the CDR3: TGTGCCAGCCTAGGGCCATCCTTGAACACTGAAGCTTTCTTT. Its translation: CASLGPSLNTEAFF.

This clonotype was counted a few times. This CDR3 reads CASRKGAFDEQYF. CDR3 sequence (DNA): TGTGCCAGCAGGAAGGGGGCCTTTGATGAGCAGTACTTC. This chain uses TRBV12-3 or TRBV12-4 with TRBJ2-7; 7 bases fit TRBD1. With V trimmed by 6 bases and J by 7 bases, 9 bases remained unmatched. The CDR3 is 13 residues long.

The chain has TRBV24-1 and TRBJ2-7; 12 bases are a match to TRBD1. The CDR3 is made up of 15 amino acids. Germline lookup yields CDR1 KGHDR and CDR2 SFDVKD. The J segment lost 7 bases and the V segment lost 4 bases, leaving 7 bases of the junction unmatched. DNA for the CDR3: TGTGCCACCAGTGAGGGGGGACAGGGGGCTTCGGAGCAGTACTTC. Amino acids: CATSEGGQGASEQYF.

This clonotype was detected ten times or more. CDR3 sequence: CASSLRGEIAYEQYF. The CDR3 DNA follows: TGTGCCAGCAGTTTGAGGGGGGAAATCGCCTACGAGCAGTACTTC. This chain joins TRBV27 and TRBJ2-7, with D possibly being TRBD1 or TRBD2 (6 bases each). CDR1 is MNHEY and CDR2 is SMNVEV in the germline V gene (reference sequence). The CDR3 spans 15 residues. Trimming took off 3 bases at V and 2 bases at J, with 14 bases between the two ends.

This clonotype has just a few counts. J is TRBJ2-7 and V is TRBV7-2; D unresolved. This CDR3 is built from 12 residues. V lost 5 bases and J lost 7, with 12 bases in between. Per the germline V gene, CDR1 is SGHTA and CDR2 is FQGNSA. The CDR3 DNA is TGTGCCAGCAGCCATGACTTGGGGGAGCAGTACTTC. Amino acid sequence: CASSHDLGEQYF.

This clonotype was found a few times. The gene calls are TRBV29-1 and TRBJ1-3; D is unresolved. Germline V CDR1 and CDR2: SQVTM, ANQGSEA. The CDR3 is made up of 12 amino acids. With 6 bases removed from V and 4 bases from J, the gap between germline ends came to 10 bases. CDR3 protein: CSVAAGGNTIYF. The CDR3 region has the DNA TGCAGCGTGGCGGCGGGGGGAAACACCATATATTTT.

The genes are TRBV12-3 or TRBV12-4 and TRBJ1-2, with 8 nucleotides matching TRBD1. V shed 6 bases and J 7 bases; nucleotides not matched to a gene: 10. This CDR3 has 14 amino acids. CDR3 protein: CASSLLQGDFGYTF. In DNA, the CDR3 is TGTGCCAGCAGCCTCCTACAGGGGGATTTTGGCTACACCTTC.

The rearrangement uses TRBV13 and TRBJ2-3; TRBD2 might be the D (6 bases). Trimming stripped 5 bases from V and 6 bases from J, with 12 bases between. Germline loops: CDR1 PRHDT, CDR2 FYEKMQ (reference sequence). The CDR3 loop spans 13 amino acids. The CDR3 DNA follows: TGTGCCAGCAGCCTGACTAGGGAGGATACGCAGTATTTT. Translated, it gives CASSLTREDTQYF.

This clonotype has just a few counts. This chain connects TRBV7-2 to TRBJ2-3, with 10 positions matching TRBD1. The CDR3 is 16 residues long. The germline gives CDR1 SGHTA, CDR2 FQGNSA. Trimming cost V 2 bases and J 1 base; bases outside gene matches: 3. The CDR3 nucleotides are TGTGCCAGCAGCTTACCCGGACAGGGGGGCACAGATACGCAGTATTTT. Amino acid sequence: CASSLPGQGGTDTQYF.

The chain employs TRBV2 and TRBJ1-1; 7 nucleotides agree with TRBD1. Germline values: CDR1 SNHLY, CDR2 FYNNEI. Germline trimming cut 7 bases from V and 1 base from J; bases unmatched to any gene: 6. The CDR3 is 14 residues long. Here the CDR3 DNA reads TGTGCCAGCACAGAACAGGGGAGGAACACTGAAGCTTTCTTT. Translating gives CASTEQGRNTEAFF.

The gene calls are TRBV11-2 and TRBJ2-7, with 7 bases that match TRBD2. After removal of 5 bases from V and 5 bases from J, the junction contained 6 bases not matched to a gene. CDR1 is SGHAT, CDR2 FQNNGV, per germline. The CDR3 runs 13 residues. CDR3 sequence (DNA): TGTGCCAGCAGCCCAAGGGCGGGGGACGAGCAGTACTTC. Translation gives CASSPRAGDEQYF.

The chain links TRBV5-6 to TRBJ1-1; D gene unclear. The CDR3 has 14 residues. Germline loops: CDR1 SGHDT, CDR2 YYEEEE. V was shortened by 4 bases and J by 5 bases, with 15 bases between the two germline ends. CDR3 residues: CASSAYSSGTEAFF. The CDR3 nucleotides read TGTGCCAGCAGCGCCTACTCCTCGGGTACTGAAGCTTTCTTT.

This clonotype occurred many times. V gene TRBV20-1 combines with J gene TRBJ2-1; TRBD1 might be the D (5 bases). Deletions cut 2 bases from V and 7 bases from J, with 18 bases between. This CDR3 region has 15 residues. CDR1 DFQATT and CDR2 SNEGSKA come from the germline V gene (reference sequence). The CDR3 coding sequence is TGCAGTGCTAGACCTCTAAGGGGCATCTGGAATGAGCAGTTCTTC. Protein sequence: CSARPLRGIWNEQFF.

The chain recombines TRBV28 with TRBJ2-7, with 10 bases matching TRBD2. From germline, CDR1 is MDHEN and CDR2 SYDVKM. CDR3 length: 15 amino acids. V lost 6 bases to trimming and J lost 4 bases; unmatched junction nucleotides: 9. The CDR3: CASSQIAGGAYEQYF. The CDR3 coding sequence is TGTGCCAGCAGCCAGATAGCGGGAGGAGCTTACGAGCAGTACTTC.

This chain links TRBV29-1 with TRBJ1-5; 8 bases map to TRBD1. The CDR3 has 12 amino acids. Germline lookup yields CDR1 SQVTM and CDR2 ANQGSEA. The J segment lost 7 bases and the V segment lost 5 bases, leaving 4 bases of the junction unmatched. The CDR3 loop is CSVQGAGQPQHF. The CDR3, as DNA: TGCAGCGTTCAGGGGGCCGGGCAGCCCCAGCATTTT.

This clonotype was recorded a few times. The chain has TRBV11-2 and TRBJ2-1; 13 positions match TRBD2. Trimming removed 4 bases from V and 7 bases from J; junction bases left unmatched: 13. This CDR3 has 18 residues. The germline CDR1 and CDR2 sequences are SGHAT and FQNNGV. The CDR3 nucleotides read TGTGCCAGCAGCTCCCCTCCCCTCACTAGCGGGGGGGCGAATGAGCAGTTCTTC. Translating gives CASSSPPLTSGGANEQFF.

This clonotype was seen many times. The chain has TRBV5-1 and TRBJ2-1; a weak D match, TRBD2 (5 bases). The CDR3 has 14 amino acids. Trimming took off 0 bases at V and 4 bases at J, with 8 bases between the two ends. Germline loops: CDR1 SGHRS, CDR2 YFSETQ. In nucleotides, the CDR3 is TGCGCCAGCAGCTTGGTGGAGGAATACAATGAGCAGTTCTTC. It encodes CASSLVEEYNEQFF.

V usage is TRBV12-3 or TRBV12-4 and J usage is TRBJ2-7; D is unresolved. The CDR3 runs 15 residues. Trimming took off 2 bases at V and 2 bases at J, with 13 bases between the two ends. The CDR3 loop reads CASSLLGILPYEQYF. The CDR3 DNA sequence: TGTGCCAGCAGTTTACTCGGAATTCTCCCCTACGAGCAGTACTTC.

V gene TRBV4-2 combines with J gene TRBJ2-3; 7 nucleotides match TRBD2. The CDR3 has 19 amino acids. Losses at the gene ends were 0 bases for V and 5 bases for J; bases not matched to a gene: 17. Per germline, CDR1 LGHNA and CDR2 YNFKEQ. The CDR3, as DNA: TGTGCCAGCAGCCAAGACGGCTGGTCGGCGGGGGAGGGTGGAGATACGCAGTATTTT. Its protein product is CASSQDGWSAGEGGDTQYF.

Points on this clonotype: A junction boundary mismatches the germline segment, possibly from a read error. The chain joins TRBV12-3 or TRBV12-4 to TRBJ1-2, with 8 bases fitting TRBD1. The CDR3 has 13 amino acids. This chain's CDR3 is CASSLPGGSGYIF. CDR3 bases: TGTGCCAGCAGTTTACCAGGGGGCTCGGGCTACATCTTC.

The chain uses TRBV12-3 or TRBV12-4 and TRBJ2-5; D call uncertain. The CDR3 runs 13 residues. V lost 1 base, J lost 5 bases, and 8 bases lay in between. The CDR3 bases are TGTGCCAGCAGTTTAGGGTATGGGGAGACCCAGTACTTC. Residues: CASSLGYGETQYF.

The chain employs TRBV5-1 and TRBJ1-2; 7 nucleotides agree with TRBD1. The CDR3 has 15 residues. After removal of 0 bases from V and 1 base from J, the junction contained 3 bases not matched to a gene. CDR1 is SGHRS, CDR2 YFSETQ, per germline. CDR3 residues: CASSLGSGGNYGYTF. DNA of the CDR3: TGCGCCAGCAGCTTGGGTTCAGGGGGTAACTATGGCTACACCTTC.

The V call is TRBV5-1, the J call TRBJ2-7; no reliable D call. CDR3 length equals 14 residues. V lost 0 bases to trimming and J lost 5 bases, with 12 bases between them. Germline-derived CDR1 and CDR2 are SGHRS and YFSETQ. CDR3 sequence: CASSLEGSEHEQYF. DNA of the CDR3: TGCGCCAGCAGCTTGGAGGGCAGTGAGCACGAGCAGTACTTC.

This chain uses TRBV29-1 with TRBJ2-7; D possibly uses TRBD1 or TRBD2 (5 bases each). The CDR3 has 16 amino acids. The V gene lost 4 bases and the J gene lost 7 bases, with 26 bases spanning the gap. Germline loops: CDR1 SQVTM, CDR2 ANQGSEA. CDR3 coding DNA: TGCAGCGTTGGGGGTCATGGGGCCGGGACGGGGAGAGAGCAGTACTTC. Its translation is CSVGGHGAGTGREQYF.

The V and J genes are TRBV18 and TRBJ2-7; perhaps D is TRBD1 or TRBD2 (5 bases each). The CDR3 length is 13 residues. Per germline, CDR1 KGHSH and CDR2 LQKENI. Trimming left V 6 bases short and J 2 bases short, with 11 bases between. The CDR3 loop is CASSAGTTYEQYF. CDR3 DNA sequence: TGTGCCAGCTCGGCCGGGACGACCTACGAGCAGTACTTC.

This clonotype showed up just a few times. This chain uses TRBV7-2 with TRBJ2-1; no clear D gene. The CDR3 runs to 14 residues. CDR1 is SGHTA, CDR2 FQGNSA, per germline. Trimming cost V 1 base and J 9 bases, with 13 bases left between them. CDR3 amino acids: CASSLGPRSGEQFF. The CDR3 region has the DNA TGTGCCAGCAGCTTAGGCCCCCGGAGTGGTGAGCAGTTCTTC.

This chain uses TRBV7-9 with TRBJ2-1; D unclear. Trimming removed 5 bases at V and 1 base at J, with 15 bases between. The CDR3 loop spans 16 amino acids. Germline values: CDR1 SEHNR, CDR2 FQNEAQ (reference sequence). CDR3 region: CASSPPVDGSYNEQFF. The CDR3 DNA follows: TGTGCCAGCAGCCCACCTGTGGACGGGTCCTACAATGAGCAGTTCTTC. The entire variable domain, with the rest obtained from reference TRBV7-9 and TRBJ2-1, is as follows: DTGVSQNPRHKITKRGQNVTFRCDPISEHNRLYWYRQTLGQGPEFLTYFQNEAQLEKSRLLSDRFSAERPKGSFSTLEIQRTEQGDSAMYLCASSPPVDGSYNEQFFGPGTRLTVL.

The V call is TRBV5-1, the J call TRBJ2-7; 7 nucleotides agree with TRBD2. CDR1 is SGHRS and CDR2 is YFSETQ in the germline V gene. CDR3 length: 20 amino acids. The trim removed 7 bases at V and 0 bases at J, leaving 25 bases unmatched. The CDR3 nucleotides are TGCGCCAGCTCCGAACTGGGAGGGAGCCCGGTTCTGAAGATCTCCTACGAGCAGTACTTC. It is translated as CASSELGGSPVLKISYEQYF. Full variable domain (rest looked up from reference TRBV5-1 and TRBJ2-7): KAGVTQTPRYLIKTRGQQVTLSCSPISGHRSVSWYQQTPGQGLQFLFEYFSETQRNKGNFPGRFSGRQFSNSRSEMNVSTLELGDSALYLCASSELGGSPVLKISYEQYFGPGTRLTVT.

The DNA of the CDR3 is TGCGCCAGCAGCTTAGGACTAGCCAACGAGCAGTACTTC. Translated, it gives CASSLGLANEQYF. V usage is TRBV5-1 and J usage is TRBJ2-7; 8 positions match TRBD2. CDR3 size: 13 residues. The germline CDR1 and CDR2 sequences are SGHRS and YFSETQ. V dropped 2 bases and J dropped 5; count of bases not matched to a gene: 3.